Sequencing of this T cell receptor (beta chain) was carried out in a study of PD-L1 blockade in urothelial cancer. Background on the study: About 90% of the roughly 30 patients comprised males who had bladder-origin urothelial cancer.

The sample holds a few counts of this clone. Time point of the sample: pretreatment peripheral blood. Sample contribution per patient ranged from 1 to 8, covering pretreatment and on-treatment. The data were produced by immunoSEQ multiplex PCR, yet TCRdb's version contains in-frame clones alone and is incomplete. The profile shows approximately 50,000 clones, 86% of them singletons. This clonotype originated in a man aged 55 to 70 with urothelial cancer. The sample here was PBMCs, taken around atezolizumab (anti-PD-L1) treatment.

The CDR3 is CASSRGQNTEAFF. In DNA form, the CDR3 reads TGTGCCAGCAGCAGGGGTCAGAACACTGAAGCTTTCTTT. The chain recombines TRBV9 with TRBJ1-1; maybe TRBD1 (5 bases). CDR3 length: 13 amino acids. The germline V gene encodes CDR1 SGDLS and CDR2 YYNGEE. The V and J ends lost 4 bases and 1 base respectively, with 8 bases between them. The whole variable domain, remainder taken from reference TRBV9 and TRBJ1-1, is DSGVTQTPKHLITATGQRVTLRCSPRSGDLSVYWYQQSLDQGLQFLIQYYNGEERAKGNILERFSAQQFPDLHSELNLSSLELGDSALYFCASSRGQNTEAFFGQGTRLTVV.